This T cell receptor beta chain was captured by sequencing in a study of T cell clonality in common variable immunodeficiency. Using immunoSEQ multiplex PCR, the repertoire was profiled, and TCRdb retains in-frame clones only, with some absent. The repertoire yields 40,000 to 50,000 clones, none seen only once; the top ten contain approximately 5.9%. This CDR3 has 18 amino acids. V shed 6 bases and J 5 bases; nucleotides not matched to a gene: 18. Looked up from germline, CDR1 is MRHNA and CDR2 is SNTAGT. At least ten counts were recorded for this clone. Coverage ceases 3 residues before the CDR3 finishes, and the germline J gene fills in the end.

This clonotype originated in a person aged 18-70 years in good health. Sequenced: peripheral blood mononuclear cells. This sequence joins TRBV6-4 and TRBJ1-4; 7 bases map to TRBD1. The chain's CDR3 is CASSDERTYRGLNEKLFF. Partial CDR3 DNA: TGTGCCAGCAGCGACGAACGAACTTACAGGGGTCTAAATGAAAAA.